The 17 T cell receptor beta chains below were found in one sample sequenced in a study of T-cell memory formation after mild COVID-19. Using its own MiXCR run on the 5' RACE reads, TCRdb lists one record per CDR3 protein. The table lists some 86,000 distinct CDR3 sequences, roughly 25% of them singletons. Sequenced material: PBMCs or a T cell subset sorted from them (not recorded which). These receptors were obtained from a man aged 18 to 35 who had mild COVID-19 (a few samples of this study predate the infection). Cell type and time point are not known.

There are a few counts of this clonotype. The chain is built from TRBV30 and TRBJ2-1, with D possibly TRBD1 on 6 matching bases. Between the trimmed V and J ends, which lost 3 bases and 8 bases, there was a span of 14 bases. The V gene's germline CDR1 is GTSNPN and CDR2 SVGIG (reference sequence). This CDR3 has 13 residues. This CDR3 is CAWSEDRVHEQFF. The CDR3 DNA reads as TGTGCCTGGAGCGAGGACAGAGTACATGAGCAGTTCTTC.

The chain has TRBV7-2 and TRBJ2-1; the match to TRBD2 covers 7 bases. Trimming took 3 bases from V and 0 from J; bases not matched to a gene: 11. Germline values: CDR1 SGHTA, CDR2 FQGNSA. The CDR3 has 18 amino acids. CDR3 protein: CASSFPSGVASSYNEQFF. CDR3 nucleotides: TGTGCCAGCAGCTTCCCCAGCGGGGTTGCGAGCTCCTACAATGAGCAGTTCTTC.

This clonotype has at least ten counts. This rearrangement joins TRBV6-4 to TRBJ2-3; 9 bases are shared with TRBD2. The J segment lost 0 bases and the V segment lost 4 bases, leaving 2 bases of the junction unmatched. Germline CDR1 reads MRHNA; CDR2 reads SNTAGT. The CDR3 has 15 residues. Here the CDR3 DNA reads TGTGCCAGCAGTGGCGGGGGGGCCAGCACAGATACGCAGTATTTT. This codes for CASSGGGASTDTQYF.

The chain recombines TRBV9 with TRBJ2-2; 8 bases match TRBD1. Unmatched junction bases numbered 6, after V lost 5 bases and J lost 6 bases. Germline-derived CDR1 and CDR2 are SGDLS and YYNGEE. This CDR3 has 14 amino acids. The CDR3 spells CASRGQDLPGELFF. The CDR3, as DNA: TGTGCCAGCAGGGGACAGGATTTACCCGGGGAGCTGTTTTTT.

V gene TRBV9 combines with J gene TRBJ2-3, with D uncertain. The V and J ends lost 0 bases and 4 bases respectively, with 21 bases between them. The CDR3 is 18 amino acids. In germline, CDR1 is SGDLS, CDR2 YYNGEE. CDR3 in amino acids: CASSVEGLALVGPDTQYF. The DNA of the CDR3 is TGTGCCAGCAGCGTAGAGGGCTTGGCCCTCGTGGGTCCAGATACGCAGTATTTT.

This clonotype showed up just a few times. The rearrangement joins TRBV24-1 to TRBJ1-4, with a possible D match to TRBD1 (5 bases). The CDR3 sequence is 15 residues long. V was pared by 2 bases and J by 4 bases, with 10 bases between. Germline values: CDR1 KGHDR, CDR2 SFDVKD. As DNA, the CDR3 is TGTGCCACCAGTGATTCCGGGACCTTTAATGAAAAACTGTTTTTT. Its translation is CATSDSGTFNEKLFF.

The chain joins TRBV27 to TRBJ2-5, with D uncertain. The CDR3 length is 14 residues. Germline V lookup: CDR1 MNHEY, CDR2 SMNVEV (reference sequence). Trimming cost V 3 bases and J 7 bases, with 15 bases left between them. The DNA of the CDR3 is TGTGCCAGCAGTTTGGTCGGAGCTCCTGCGACCCAGTACTTC. Translation: CASSLVGAPATQYF.

The chain recombines TRBV10-2 with TRBJ1-2; D might be TRBD1 (6 bases). V was shortened by 6 bases and J by 4 bases, with 12 bases between the two germline ends. Germline values: CDR1 WSHSY, CDR2 SAAADI. This CDR3 region has 13 residues. This CDR3 is CASREQGTYGYTF. The CDR3 coding sequence is TGCGCCAGCAGAGAACAGGGTACCTATGGCTACACCTTC.

This clonotype was observed a handful of times. The CDR3 DNA reads TGTGCCAGCAGTTACACGACAGACCAAGAGACCCAGTACTTC. It codes for CASSYTTDQETQYF. V and J are TRBV6-2 or TRBV6-3 and TRBJ2-5; tentatively, D is TRBD1 (5 bases). There are 14 residues in the CDR3. The V end was cut by 2 bases, the J end by 0 bases, with 7 bases between. Germline CDR1 is MNHEY and CDR2 is SVGEGT.

Only a few counts were recorded for this clonotype. The chain links TRBV27 to TRBJ2-1, with D perhaps TRBD2 (7 bases). The CDR3 length is 17 residues. The V gene's germline CDR1 is MNHEY and CDR2 SMNVEV (reference sequence). V was shortened by 6 bases and J by 9 bases, with 27 bases between the two germline ends. The CDR3 region has the DNA TGTGCCAGCAGCCGAGCTCAGGGGCGGGGGCGAACGGGTGAGCAGTTCTTC. It specifies CASSRAQGRGRTGEQFF.

This clonotype was seen repeatedly, ten times or more. The chain is built from TRBV20-1 and TRBJ2-2; the match to TRBD1 covers 9 bases. The CDR3 is 15 residues long. Germline V lookup: CDR1 DFQATT, CDR2 SNEGSKA (reference sequence). V trimming: 5 bases; J trimming: 7 bases; junction bases outside the gene matches: 11. DNA of the CDR3: TGCAGTGCTCCTTGGACAGGGGAAATTAACGGGGAGCTGTTTTTT. Translating gives CSAPWTGEINGELFF.

The chain has TRBV7-9 and TRBJ1-2; D is unclear. V was shortened by 2 bases and J by 2 bases, with 9 bases between the two germline ends. Germline loops: CDR1 SEHNR, CDR2 FQNEAQ (reference sequence). The CDR3 length is 14 residues. The CDR3 DNA is TGTGCCAGCAGCTTACCGGACCAGAACTATGGCTACACCTTC. Encoded protein: CASSLPDQNYGYTF.

The chain links TRBV6-5 to TRBJ1-1; 8 nucleotides line up with TRBD1. V gave up 2 bases and J gave up 1 base; unmatched junction bases: 3. Germline values: CDR1 MNHEY, CDR2 SVGAGI. The CDR3 is made up of 15 amino acids. The CDR3 DNA is TGTGCCAGCAGTTACCTAGGACAGGGGAACACTGAAGCTTTCTTT. Its translation: CASSYLGQGNTEAFF.

J is TRBJ1-1 and V is TRBV6-5; 7 positions match TRBD1. Germline trimming cut 6 bases from V and 4 bases from J; bases unmatched to any gene: 8. The CDR3 sequence is 14 residues long. The germline gives CDR1 MNHEY, CDR2 SVGAGI. For the CDR3, the DNA is TGTGCCAGCAGATTACAGGGGATGGGCACTGAAGCTTTCTTT. Its protein is CASRLQGMGTEAFF.

This clonotype was observed a handful of times. This chain connects TRBV27 to TRBJ2-1; TRBD1 matches at 11 bases. CDR3 length equals 15 residues. CDR1 MNHEY and CDR2 SMNVEV come from the germline V gene (reference sequence). V trimming: 5 bases; J trimming: 7 bases; junction bases outside the gene matches: 7. The CDR3 sequence: CASSIGQGAWNEQFF. CDR3 DNA sequence: TGTGCCAGCAGTATAGGACAGGGGGCGTGGAATGAGCAGTTCTTC.

This clonotype occurred a few times. This chain links TRBV3-1 with TRBJ1-5; 7 positions agree with TRBD1. The CDR3 is 14 amino acids. V lost 5 bases and J lost 2; bases outside the gene matches: 3. Germline values: CDR1 LGHDT, CDR2 YNNKEL (reference sequence). The CDR3 loop is CASSGGQGNQPQHF. The CDR3 nucleotides are TGTGCCAGCAGCGGCGGACAGGGCAATCAGCCCCAGCATTTT.

The table lists this clonotype with a few counts. The chain combines TRBV6-4 with TRBJ2-7; D might be TRBD1 (6 bases). CDR1 is MRHNA, CDR2 SNTAGT, per germline. The CDR3 length is 16 residues. Trimming left V 6 bases short and J 0 bases short, with 18 bases between. The CDR3 nucleotides are TGTGCCAGCAGAATAACAGGGACGGTGAGCTCCTACGAGCAGTACGTC. This codes for CASRITGTVSSYEQYV.